A selection of T cell receptor beta chains follows, all from one sample in a study of graft-versus-host responses after intestinal transplantation. These receptors' targets are unknown. Data came from immunoSEQ multiplex PCR; TCRdb stores just in-frame clones and leaves some out. The sample comprises some 90,000 clones, roughly 90% of which are singletons, and roughly 0.3% rests with the top ten. Sequenced material: unstimulated CD4+ T cells sorted from spleen or lymph node cells, taken before intestinal transplant. The source is a human donor who received an intestinal transplant. The CDR3 runs from the conserved cysteine through the conserved F or W. D genes are given only for firm matches. For some rows the clone size is stated as once, few or many, or as a class when expanded; others skip it.

TRBJ1-2 | - | TRBV27 | - | CASGQNIPRDPYGYTF | TGTGCCAGCGGCCAAAACATCCCCAGGGACCCCTATGGCTACACCTTC
TRBJ1-3 | - | TRBV19 | - | CASSGWERSGNTIYF | TGTGCCAGTAGTGGGTGGGAGAGATCTGGAAACACCATATATTTT
TRBJ1-5 | - | TRBV5-4 | - | CASSLEGSNQPQHF | TGTGCCAGCAGCTTAGAGGGGAGCAATCAGCCCCAGCATTTT
TRBJ1-3 | - | TRBV7-9 | - | CASSLQGISGNTIYF | TGTGCCAGCAGCCTACAGGGCATCTCTGGAAACACCATATATTTT
TRBJ1-2 | TRBD1 | TRBV18 | once | CASSPSGQENYGYTF | TGTGCCAGCTCACCATCGGGACAGGAAAACTATGGCTACACCTTC
TRBJ1-1 | - | TRBV18 | - | CASSPNWGDSRVARHGTGLGAFF | TGTGCCAGCTCACCAAATTGGGGAGACTCCCGGGTTGCCAGACACGGGACTGGGTTGGGTGCTTTCTTT
TRBJ2-7 | TRBD1 | TRBV25-1 | - | CASSVPAGGEEEQYF | TGTGCCAGCAGTGTCCCGGCAGGGGGCGAAGAAGAGCAGTACTTC
TRBJ2-1 | - | TRBV5-8 | once | CASSLDGGSYNEQFF | TGTGCCAGCAGCTTGGACGGGGGCTCCTACAATGAGCAGTTCTTC
TRBJ1-2 | - | TRBV27 | - | CASSRAGENYGYTF | TGTGCCAGCAGTAGGGCAGGGGAAAACTATGGCTACACCTTC
TRBJ2-7 | TRBD2 | TRBV19 | - | CASSTGVPGASGSYEQYF | TGTGCCAGTAGTACGGGAGTCCCGGGCGCTAGCGGGAGTTACGAGCAGTACTTC
TRBJ2-1 | - | TRBV27 | - | CASRTLAHEQFF | TGTGCCAGCAGAACACTAGCACATGAGCAGTTCTTC
TRBJ2-2 | - | TRBV5-1 | - | CASRLLETVNTGELFF | TGCGCCAGCAGGTTACTCGAGACCGTTAACACCGGGGAGCTGTTTTTT
TRBJ2-7 | - | TRBV6-1 | few | CASSLGKVEQYF | TGTGCCAGCAGCCTAGGGAAAGTGGAGCAGTACTTC
TRBJ1-2 | - | TRBV19 | - | CASEGQGMGSGYTF | TGTGCCAGTGAGGGACAAGGGATGGGGTCTGGCTACACCTTC
TRBJ2-5 | TRBD1 | TRBV6-4 | - | CASSGHNTRQTGDAETQYF | TGTGCCAGCAGTGGCCACAATACACGCCAGACAGGGGACGCAGAGACCCAGTACTTC
TRBJ1-1 | - | TRBV13 | - | CASSGTIEPEAFF | TGTGCCAGCAGTGGAACTATTGAACCTGAAGCTTTCTTT
TRBJ2-2 | - | TRBV5-1 | - | CASSFYTGELFF | TGCGCCAGCAGCTTTTACACCGGGGAGCTGTTTTTT
TRBJ1-1 | - | TRBV20-1 | - | CSADYRVEAFF | TGCAGTGCCGACTACAGGGTGGAAGCTTTCTTT
TRBJ2-7 | - | TRBV6-1 | - | CASSLVYQDTYEQYF | TGTGCCAGCAGCTTAGTCTACCAGGACACCTACGAGCAGTACTTC
TRBJ2-7 | - | TRBV19 | - | CASSIGYGRYEQYF | TGTGCCAGTAGTATAGGGTACGGTCGCTACGAGCAGTACTTC
TRBJ2-1 | TRBD2 | TRBV5-6 | - | CASSLVLAGVLDEQFF | TGTGCCAGCAGCTTGGTCCTAGCGGGGGTATTGGATGAGCAGTTCTTC
TRBJ1-2 | - | TRBV5-6 | - | CASSLDRLFTF | TGTGCCAGCAGCTTGGATCGTCTTTTTACCTTC
TRBJ2-5 | TRBD1 | TRBV23-1 | - | CARQGAFRETQYF | TGCGCCAGACAGGGGGCGTTTAGAGAGACCCAGTACTTC
TRBJ2-7 | TRBD1 | TRBV19 | - | CASSPRTGVGYEQYF | TGTGCCAGTAGTCCCAGGACAGGGGTTGGCTACGAGCAGTACTTC
TRBJ2-2 | TRBD2 | TRBV7-2 | - | CASSSVGLAGGTGELFF | TGTGCCAGCAGCTCAGTAGGACTAGCGGGTGGCACCGGGGAGCTGTTTTTT
TRBJ1-5 | - | TRBV30 | once | CALATQGIRNQPQHF | TGTGCCTTAGCCACCCAGGGGATTAGGAATCAGCCCCAGCATTTT
TRBJ2-2 | - | TRBV19 | - | CASSIGTRNTGELFF | TGTGCCAGTAGTATAGGGACCCGGAACACCGGGGAGCTGTTTTTT
TRBJ2-1 | TRBD1 | TRBV18 | - | CASSYGGTGTGVTNEQFF | TGTGCCAGCTCGTACGGGGGAACCGGGACAGGGGTCACCAATGAGCAGTTCTTC
TRBJ2-7 | - | TRBV21-1 | medium-sized | CASLPVPLSYEQYF | TGTGCCAGCCTCCCGGTCCCCCTCTCCTACGAGCAGTACTTC
TRBJ1-2 | - | TRBV5-1 | - | CASSPTDQPYYGYTF | TGCGCCAGCAGCCCCACGGATCAGCCTTACTATGGCTACACCTTC
TRBJ2-3 | TRBD2 | TRBV5-1 | - | CASSLPGLAGGTDTQYF | TGCGCCAGCAGCTTGCCCGGACTAGCGGGAGGCACAGATACGCAGTATTTT
TRBJ2-1 | - | TRBV28 | - | CASSLTGDEQFF | TGTGCCAGCAGCCTTACGGGCGATGAGCAGTTCTTC
TRBJ2-1 | TRBD2 | TRBV7-6 | - | CASSLAGGTSGNEQFF | TGTGCCAGCAGCTTAGCGGGAGGGACCTCCGGCAATGAGCAGTTCTTC
TRBJ2-5 | TRBD2 | TRBV5-1 | - | CASSWTSGVQETQYF | TGCGCCAGCAGCTGGACTAGCGGGGTCCAAGAGACCCAGTACTTC
TRBJ2-6 | - | TRBV11-2 | - | CASSVGPGWLSGANVLTF | TGTGCCAGCAGCGTAGGGCCAGGCTGGCTCTCTGGGGCCAACGTCCTGACTTTC